Below are 8 T cell receptor beta chains sequenced from a single sample in a study of OX40 agonist ivuxolimab in advanced cancers. Repertoires were generated with immunoSEQ multiplex PCR, while TCRdb's copy carries only in-frame clones and drops some. The table lists some 60,000 clones, around 85% of them singletons. Material: CD4+ or CD8+ T cells sorted from blood, obtained in a trial of the OX40 agonist ivuxolimab. The receptor source for this set is an adult with an advanced solid tumor such as melanoma, head and neck, liver or kidney cancer.

The chain uses TRBV4-1 and TRBJ2-7, with 14 bases aligning to TRBD2. CDR1 MGHRA and CDR2 YSYEKL come from the germline V gene. J was trimmed by 5 bases and V by 7 bases; bases with no gene match: 7. This CDR3 is 15 amino acids long. CDR3 amino acids: CASKGGLAGVNEQYF. As DNA, the CDR3 is TGCGCCAGCAAAGGGGGACTAGCGGGAGTGAACGAGCAGTACTTC.

This sequence joins TRBV7-2 and TRBJ1-6, with D perhaps matching TRBD1 (6 bases). Trimming stripped 1 base from V and 9 bases from J, with 13 bases between. The germline V gene has CDR1 SGHTA and CDR2 FQGNSA. The CDR3 extends over 15 amino acids. The CDR3 nucleotides are TGTGCCAGCAGCTTAGTGCCAGGGGCGACTTCACCCCTCCACTTT. Translated: CASSLVPGATSPLHF.

This sequence joins TRBV5-4 and TRBJ2-3; no firm D call. CDR1 SGHNT and CDR2 YYREEE come from the germline V gene (reference sequence). Trimming cost V 4 bases and J 5 bases, with 17 bases left between them. The CDR3 is 15 amino acids. This CDR3 reads CASSLDGEARDTQYF. For the CDR3, the DNA is TGTGCCAGCAGCCTCGATGGGGAAGCAAGAGATACGCAGTATTTT.

The chain has TRBV7-2 and TRBJ2-2; weak D call: TRBD2 (6 bases). V dropped 2 bases and J dropped 7 bases, with 14 bases sitting between them. CDR3 length: 15 amino acids. CDR1 is SGHTA and CDR2 is FQGNSA in the germline V gene. For the CDR3, the DNA is TGTGCCAGCAGCTTACGGGGACTGCCGAACGGGGAGCTGTTTTTT. Protein product: CASSLRGLPNGELFF.

The chain links TRBV5-4 to TRBJ2-2; TRBD2 matches 7 bases. Germline CDR1 is SGHNT and CDR2 is YYREEE (reference sequence). The CDR3 has 15 amino acids. The V gene end was trimmed by 3 bases and the J gene end by 5 bases; junction bases not matched to a gene: 7. CDR3 DNA sequence: TGTGCCAGCAGCTACGGGGGGAGAGGGACCGGGGAGCTGTTTTTT. It specifies CASSYGGRGTGELFF.

J is TRBJ1-4 and V is TRBV10-1; D gene unclear. The CDR3 has 14 residues. CDR1 and CDR2 (germline): WNHNN, SYGVQD (reference sequence). V was clipped by 8 bases and J by 4 bases, with 14 bases between them. This CDR3 is CASSSGTVNEKLFF. The CDR3 nucleotides read TGCGCCAGCTCCTCCGGAACAGTTAATGAAAAACTGTTTTTT.

The chain has TRBV29-1 and TRBJ1-1; D may be TRBD1 (5 bases). Germline V gene sequence: CDR1 SQVTM, CDR2 ANQGSEA. The CDR3 is 13 residues long. The V end was cut by 4 bases, the J end by 1 base, with 10 bases between. CDR3 residues: CSVVRGTNTEAFF. The CDR3 DNA reads TGCAGCGTTGTGCGGGGGACGAACACTGAAGCTTTCTTT.

The chain combines TRBV6-5 with TRBJ1-5; TRBD1 matches at 10 bases. This CDR3 comprises 13 residues. Germline CDR1 MNHEY, CDR2 SVGAGI. Germline trimming cut 6 bases from V and 10 bases from J; bases unmatched to any gene: 6. Written as DNA, the CDR3 is TGTGCCAGCAGCAGACAGGGGGCAAGCCCCCAGCATTTT. Protein product: CASSRQGASPQHF.